The T cell receptor beta chain under discussion was sequenced for a study of blood T cell repertoires in COVID-19. Study background: Spain, Italy and the United States supplied samples that represented acute and convalescent COVID-19. T cells, B-cell-depleted T cells, or PBMCs provided the cDNA or gDNA that served as material.

Study processing details: Amplification from reference gene primers served as the basis for estimated nucleated cell counts. Sequencing used immunoSEQ multiplex PCR; TCRdb keeps in-frame clones, though not all of them. Clone size and the V and J calls come from that table; the DNA yielded D and trimming. The sample gives about 36,000 clones, more than 85% of which show up once; around a fifth is in the top ten. The CDR3 is 13 amino acids. CDR1 is SGHNT, CDR2 YENEEA, per germline. The V end was cut by 5 bases, the J end by 8 bases, with 13 bases between. J is TRBJ2-1 and V is TRBV11-3; D gene uncertain. The TCR originated in a man between 65 and 85 years old with acute or convalescent COVID-19. Material for sequencing was peripheral blood. CDR3 nucleotide sequence: TGTGCCAGCAGCGTTCGACATGCCGATGAGCAGTTCTTC. Encoded protein: CASSVRHADEQFF.